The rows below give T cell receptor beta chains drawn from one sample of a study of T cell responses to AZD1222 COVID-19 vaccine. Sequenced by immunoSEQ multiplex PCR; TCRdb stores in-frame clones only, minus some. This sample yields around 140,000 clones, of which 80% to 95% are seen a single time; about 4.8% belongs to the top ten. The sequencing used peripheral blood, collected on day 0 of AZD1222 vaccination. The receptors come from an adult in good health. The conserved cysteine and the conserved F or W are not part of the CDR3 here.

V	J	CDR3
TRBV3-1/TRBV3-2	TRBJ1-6	ASSLQLTGASYNSPLH
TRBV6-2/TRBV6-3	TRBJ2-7	ASSLLVWGEQY
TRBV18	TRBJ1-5	ASSPGSNQPQH
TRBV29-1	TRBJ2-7	SATTGQILDEQY
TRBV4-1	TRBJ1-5	ASSQDLRGNQPQH
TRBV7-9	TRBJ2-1	ASSLLQGTEQF
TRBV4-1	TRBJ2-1	ASSQDQGSDEQF
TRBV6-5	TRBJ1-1	ASSYMDRGRRVAF
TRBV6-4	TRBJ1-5	ATGTGVNQPQH
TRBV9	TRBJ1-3	ASSARMVEKAYTIY
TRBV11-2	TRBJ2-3	ASSSLAGGLTDTQY
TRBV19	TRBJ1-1	ASQQGGGTEAF
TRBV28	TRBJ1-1	ASRGPGPLNTEAF
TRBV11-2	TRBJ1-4	ASSLGGQRGEKLF
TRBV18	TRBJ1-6	ASSLQTAVDSPLH
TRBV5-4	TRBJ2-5	ASSLRYRGEETQY
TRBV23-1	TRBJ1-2	ASTLDRVGDYGYT
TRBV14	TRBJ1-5	ASSPYGNQPQH
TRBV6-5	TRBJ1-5	ASSYLGGVQPQH
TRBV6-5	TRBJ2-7	ASSAALLGYEQY
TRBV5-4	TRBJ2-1	ASTSRGASYNEQF
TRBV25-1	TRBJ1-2	ASSRTGLTYGYT
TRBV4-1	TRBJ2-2	ASSQARGHLLTGELF
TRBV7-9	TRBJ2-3	ASSFSTGDTDTQY
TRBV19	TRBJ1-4	ASTTTVSYRVANEKLF
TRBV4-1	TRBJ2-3	ASSQPSEGETDTQY
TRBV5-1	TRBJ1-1	ASSPAALIMNTEAF
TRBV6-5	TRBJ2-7	ASSSTGTGSYEQY
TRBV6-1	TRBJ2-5	ASFYRDRVY
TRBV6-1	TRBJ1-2	ASSESPGDGYT
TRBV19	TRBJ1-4	ASSSRDRGRGNNEKLF
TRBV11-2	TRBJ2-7	ASRPGLAAYEQY
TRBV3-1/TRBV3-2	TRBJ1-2	ASSQDWKAGGVGYT
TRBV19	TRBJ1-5	ASKPRGNQPQH
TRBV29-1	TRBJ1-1	SVTIMNTEAF
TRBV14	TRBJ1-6	ASSPGQGEESPLH
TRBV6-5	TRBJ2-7	ASSYSSPPYEQY
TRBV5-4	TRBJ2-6	ASTIGAVNSGANVLT
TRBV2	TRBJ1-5	ASSEYGRVDQPQH
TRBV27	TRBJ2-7	ASSDSGSYEQY
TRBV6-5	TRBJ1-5	ASSYQGGVGQPQH
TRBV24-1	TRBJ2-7	ATSDTRGQSSYEQY